A single sample is the source of the 32 T cell receptor beta chains below, sequenced in a study of blood T cell repertoires in COVID-19. Sequencing used immunoSEQ multiplex PCR; TCRdb keeps in-frame clones, though not all of them. The sample includes approximately 300,000 clones, 89% of them seen just once. Sequenced sample: PBMCs or T cells enriched from blood (not recorded which). The receptors shown here come from a man in his 60s who had recovered from COVID-19.

This CDR3 reads CASSPMGTGAYEQYF. The CDR3 DNA sequence: TGTGCCAGCTCACCCATGGGGACAGGGGCCTACGAGCAGTACTTC. The chain combines TRBV18 with TRBJ2-7; 10 bases align to TRBD1. Germline V gives CDR1 KGHSH, CDR2 LQKENI. V trimming: 3 bases; J trimming: 2 bases; junction bases outside the gene matches: 4. The CDR3 is 15 amino acids.

The chain combines TRBV27 with TRBJ2-1, with 9 bases identical to TRBD2. CDR3 length equals 17 residues. J gave up 0 bases and V 1 base, and 4 bases lay outside the gene matches. Germline lookup yields CDR1 MNHEY and CDR2 SMNVEV (reference sequence). The chain's CDR3 is CASSLFLAGSSYNEQFF. CDR3 bases: TGTGCCAGCAGTTTATTTCTAGCGGGGAGCTCCTACAATGAGCAGTTCTTC.

This chain uses TRBV11-2 with TRBJ2-1, with D possibly matching TRBD2 (6 bases). With 0 bases removed from V and 5 bases from J, the gap between germline ends came to 14 bases. The CDR3 length is 16 residues. Per germline, CDR1 SGHAT and CDR2 FQNNGV. CDR3 DNA: TGTGCCAGCAGCTTAGATTTGATAGCGGAGAACAATGAGCAGTTCTTC. Protein product: CASSLDLIAENNEQFF.

This chain links TRBV15 with TRBJ2-5; 10 positions agree with TRBD1. This CDR3 has 16 residues. Unmatched junction bases numbered 2, after V lost 0 bases and J lost 1 base. The germline gives CDR1 LNHNV, CDR2 YYDKDF (reference sequence). CDR3 nucleotides: TGTGCCACCAGCAGAGATCGGACAGGGGGCCAAGAGACCCAGTACTTC. Residues: CATSRDRTGGQETQYF.

The gene calls are TRBV6-1 and TRBJ2-3; TRBD1 agrees at 7 bases. The CDR3 runs to 17 residues. The germline V gene encodes CDR1 MNHNS and CDR2 SASEGT. Trimming at V came to 4 bases and at J to 2 bases, leaving 12 bases not matched to a gene. DNA for the CDR3: TGTGCCAGCAGTGCCCAGGGGGTCCTACTATCCACAGATACGCAGTATTTT. This codes for CASSAQGVLLSTDTQYF.

The gene calls are TRBV2 and TRBJ1-6; D is possibly TRBD1 (6 bases). CDR1 and CDR2 from the germline V gene are SNHLY and FYNNEI. The CDR3 extends over 13 amino acids. The V end lost 6 bases, the J end lost 8 bases, and 11 bases lay between the germline ends. Here the CDR3 reads CASSQYRDSPLHF. The CDR3 DNA reads TGTGCCAGCAGCCAATACAGGGATTCACCCCTCCACTTT.

The CDR3 sequence: CASSRSGVSTDTQYF. CDR3 bases: TGTGCCAGCAGTAGGTCCGGAGTTAGCACAGATACGCAGTATTTT. V is TRBV2 and J is TRBJ2-3; D not certain. The germline V gene encodes CDR1 SNHLY and CDR2 FYNNEI. The CDR3 totals 15 residues. V was trimmed by 5 bases and J by 0 bases, leaving 12 bases between them.

The gene calls are TRBV29-1 and TRBJ2-3; 7 nucleotides line up with TRBD1. Germline CDR1 is SQVTM and CDR2 is ANQGSEA. V trimming: 6 bases; J trimming: 0 bases; junction bases outside the gene matches: 9. The CDR3 loop spans 15 amino acids. The CDR3 reads CSVGRGQASTDTQYF. The CDR3 DNA sequence: TGCAGCGTCGGTCGCGGACAGGCTAGCACAGATACGCAGTATTTT.

The chain joins TRBV7-3 to TRBJ1-2, with D hard to call. The ends were cut back, 4 bases at V and 8 bases at J, with 17 bases in the middle. The CDR3 covers 14 residues. CDR1 and CDR2 from the germline V gene are SGHTA and FQGTGA. CDR3: CASSSQATREGYTF. CDR3 DNA sequence: TGTGCCAGCAGCTCCCAGGCGACCCGGGAAGGCTACACCTTC.

The chain recombines TRBV7-2 with TRBJ2-5, with TRBD2 matching over 10 bases. The CDR3 covers 15 residues. The germline V gene has CDR1 SGHTA and CDR2 FQGNSA. Losses at the gene ends were 1 base for V and 7 bases for J; bases not matched to a gene: 6. The CDR3 DNA reads TGTGCCAGCAGCTTAGGATCTAGCGGGAGTGTGACCCAGTACTTC. It is translated as CASSLGSSGSVTQYF.

The V and J genes are TRBV29-1 and TRBJ1-1, with 7 bases identical to TRBD1. The V gene's germline CDR1 is SQVTM and CDR2 ANQGSEA. V shed 5 bases and J 1 base; nucleotides not matched to a gene: 13. This CDR3 region has 16 residues. The CDR3 spells CSVYGGQARRNTEAFF. The DNA of the CDR3 is TGCAGCGTTTATGGTGGACAGGCTCGACGGAACACTGAAGCTTTCTTT.

This chain connects TRBV10-1 to TRBJ2-7; maybe TRBD2 (6 bases). Trimming took off 0 bases at V and 10 bases at J, with 13 bases between the two ends. CDR3 length: 13 residues. CDR1 is WNHNN and CDR2 is SYGVQD in the germline V gene (reference sequence). CDR3 coding DNA: TGCGCCAGCAGTGAGTCCACAACGGGACTCCAGTACTTC. It codes for CASSESTTGLQYF.

V is TRBV28 and J is TRBJ2-7, with 12 bases that match TRBD2. The CDR3 has 13 amino acids. With V trimmed by 7 bases and J by 3 bases, 1 base remained unmatched. CDR1 and CDR2 (germline): MDHEN, SYDVKM. The CDR3: CASTLAGGYEQYF. The CDR3 DNA reads as TGTGCCAGCACACTAGCGGGAGGCTACGAGCAGTACTTC.

This clone was picked up a small number of times. V and J are TRBV19 and TRBJ2-1; 12 positions match TRBD2. Germline V CDR1 and CDR2: LNHDA, SQIVND (reference sequence). After removal of 5 bases from V and 4 bases from J, the junction contained 6 bases not matched to a gene. This CDR3 comprises 16 residues. The CDR3 spells CASSPRLAGAYNEQFF. The CDR3 DNA sequence: TGTGCCAGTAGTCCGAGACTAGCGGGGGCTTACAATGAGCAGTTCTTC.

This chain connects TRBV6-5 to TRBJ2-4, with TRBD1 as a possible D gene (5 bases). This CDR3 spans 16 amino acids. V was trimmed by 0 bases and J by 0 bases, leaving 9 bases between them. Germline loops: CDR1 MNHEY, CDR2 SVGAGI. This chain's CDR3 is CASSYSQASAKNIQYF. CDR3 nucleotides: TGTGCCAGCAGTTACTCACAGGCGTCAGCCAAAAACATTCAGTACTTC.

The chain links TRBV5-1 to TRBJ2-1; tentatively, D is TRBD2 (6 bases). V lost 0 bases and J lost 5, with 12 bases in between. The CDR3 contains 15 residues. CDR1 is SGHRS and CDR2 is YFSETQ in the germline V gene. The CDR3 nucleotides read TGCGCCAGCAGCTTGGACGCGGGAAGTGACAATGAGCAGTTCTTC. Encoded protein: CASSLDAGSDNEQFF.

The CDR3 is CASSPRFHSGSSYEQYF. The CDR3 DNA sequence: TGTGCCAGCAGTCCAAGGTTTCATAGCGGGAGCTCCTACGAGCAGTACTTC. This sequence joins TRBV6-6 and TRBJ2-7; TRBD2 matches 9 bases. CDR1 and CDR2 (germline): MNHNY, SVGAGI (reference sequence). This CDR3 spans 17 amino acids. V lost 5 bases, J lost 0 bases, and 11 bases stayed unmatched.

This chain connects TRBV28 to TRBJ2-1, with D possibly being TRBD2 (7 bases). The CDR3 is 14 residues long. The V gene's germline CDR1 is MDHEN and CDR2 SYDVKM. V lost 10 bases and J 2 bases, leaving 15 bases between the germline ends. The CDR3 sequence: CATLGGRTYNEQFF. In DNA form, the CDR3 reads TGTGCCACCCTGGGGGGGCGAACCTACAATGAGCAGTTCTTC.

This clone was observed once. Additional DNA sequences in this sample encode the identical CDR3. The genes are TRBV7-3 and TRBJ2-1, with 10 bases lining up with TRBD1. The CDR3 runs to 13 residues. Germline V gene data show CDR1 as SGHTA and CDR2 as FQGTGA. With 3 bases clipped from V and 7 bases from J, the junction kept 0 bases outside the gene matches. CDR3 coding DNA: TGTGCCAGCAGCTTGGACAGGGGGAATGAGCAGTTCTTC. Amino acids: CASSLDRGNEQFF.

This sequence joins TRBV4-3 and TRBJ2-1, with 10 nucleotides matching TRBD2. The germline V gene has CDR1 LGHNA and CDR2 YSLEER. V lost 2 bases and J lost 5; bases outside the gene matches: 9. CDR3 length: 17 residues. As DNA, the CDR3 is TGCGCCAGCAGCCAAATGAAAAAAGCGGGAGGGGACAATGAGCAGTTCTTC. This codes for CASSQMKKAGGDNEQFF.

The chain couples TRBV5-1 to TRBJ1-2; perhaps TRBD1 as D (5 bases). CDR1 SGHRS and CDR2 YFSETQ come from the germline V gene. This CDR3 is built from 14 residues. The V gene lost 3 bases and the J gene lost 7 bases, with 16 bases spanning the gap. In DNA, the CDR3 is TGCGCCAGCAGCTCCGAGGGGCAGGGAGGTGGCTACACCTTC. It is translated as CASSSEGQGGGYTF.

In regard to this clone: The identical CDR3 is also encoded by other nucleotide sequences in the sample. This chain connects TRBV5-1 to TRBJ2-3; D gene ambiguous. CDR1 and CDR2 from the germline V gene are SGHRS and YFSETQ. The CDR3 extends over 14 amino acids. Trimming removed 0 bases from V and 2 bases from J, with 7 bases in between. The CDR3 region is CASSLGLVTDTQYF. The CDR3 DNA reads as TGCGCCAGCAGCTTGGGGCTAGTCACAGATACGCAGTATTTT.

This chain connects TRBV2 to TRBJ2-5, with a possible D match to TRBD1 (5 bases). Germline V lookup: CDR1 SNHLY, CDR2 FYNNEI. The CDR3 has 15 amino acids. Trimming stripped 7 bases from V and 5 bases from J, with 20 bases between. The CDR3 DNA sequence: TGTGCCAGCACCGAGGCGCCAAGGGGTCAGGAGACCCAGTACTTC. Residues: CASTEAPRGQETQYF.

The chain uses TRBV19 and TRBJ2-3; TRBD1 agrees at 9 bases. The V gene end was trimmed by 4 bases and the J gene end by 6 bases; junction bases not matched to a gene: 5. The CDR3 extends over 14 amino acids. Germline values: CDR1 LNHDA, CDR2 SQIVND (reference sequence). CDR3 loop: CASSTLDRGDTQYF. CDR3 DNA: TGTGCCAGTAGTACCCTGGACAGGGGCGATACGCAGTATTTT.

The chain links TRBV28 to TRBJ1-1, with 10 positions matching TRBD1. The CDR3 has 14 residues. V lost 8 bases and J lost 1; bases outside the gene matches: 4. Germline V gives CDR1 MDHEN, CDR2 SYDVKM. CDR3 sequence reads: CASWGTGANTEAFF. The CDR3 DNA sequence: TGTGCCAGCTGGGGGACAGGGGCGAACACTGAAGCTTTCTTT. Full variable domain (rest looked up from reference TRBV28 and TRBJ1-1): DVKVTQSSRYLVKRTGEKVFLECVQDMDHENMFWYRQDPGLGLRLIYFSYDVKMKEKGDIPEGYSVSREKKERFSLILESASTNQTSMYLCASWGTGANTEAFFGQGTRLTVV.

V and J are TRBV28 and TRBJ2-1, with a possible D match to TRBD2 (5 bases). Trimming removed 8 bases at V and 0 bases at J, with 17 bases between. CDR1 MDHEN and CDR2 SYDVKM come from the germline V gene. This CDR3 contains 16 residues. The CDR3 DNA sequence: TGTGCCAGCGGGGAGAATACGGCGGCCTCCTACAATGAGCAGTTCTTC. Translation gives CASGENTAASYNEQFF.

The chain uses TRBV28 and TRBJ1-6, with 8 bases that match TRBD1. Germline trimming cut 1 base from V and 8 bases from J; bases unmatched to any gene: 7. Germline V gene lookup returns CDR1 MDHEN and CDR2 SYDVKM. The CDR3 loop spans 16 amino acids. As DNA, the CDR3 is TGTGCCAGCAGTTTATTGGGGACAGGTTCATATTCACCCCTCCACTTT. This gives the protein CASSLLGTGSYSPLHF.

The chain recombines TRBV21-1 with TRBJ1-5; no check of the table's D call, TRBD1, against the DNA was made. TRBV21-1 is a pseudogene segment. This CDR3 is 16 amino acids long. The CDR3 DNA is TGTGCCAGCAGCAAAGAGACAGGCCGGGGCAATCAGCCCCAGCATTTT. This translates into CASSKETGRGNQPQHF.

This clone occurred once. J is TRBJ2-2 and V is TRBV30; 8 nucleotides line up with TRBD1. V lost 3 bases to trimming and J lost 1 base; unmatched junction nucleotides: 1. Looked up from germline, CDR1 is GTSNPN and CDR2 is SVGIG (reference sequence). The CDR3 spans 14 residues. CDR3 nucleotides: TGTGCCTGGAGGGGACAGGAGAACACCGGGGAGCTGTTTTTT. It yields the protein CAWRGQENTGELFF.

The rearrangement joins TRBV5-6 to TRBJ1-4, with TRBD1 matching over 9 bases. Germline V gives CDR1 SGHDT, CDR2 YYEEEE. V dropped 4 bases and J dropped 6; count of bases not matched to a gene: 10. This CDR3 has 16 amino acids. Here the CDR3 DNA reads TGTGCCAGCAGCCCCAGAAACAGGGGGCCGGATGAAAAACTGTTTTTT. It is translated as CASSPRNRGPDEKLFF.

V usage is TRBV10-1 and J usage is TRBJ2-7; weak D call: TRBD2 (6 bases). Germline V gene lookup returns CDR1 WNHNN and CDR2 SYGVQD (reference sequence). CDR3 size: 13 residues. The V end lost 9 bases, the J end lost 4 bases, and 16 bases lay between the germline ends. The CDR3 is CASSSGDFYEQYF. Written as DNA, the CDR3 is TGCGCCAGTTCTAGTGGGGACTTTTACGAGCAGTACTTC.

J is TRBJ2-2 and V is TRBV5-8; the match to TRBD1 covers 8 bases. This CDR3 has 17 residues. The germline V gene encodes CDR1 SGHTS and CDR2 YDEGEE. J was trimmed by 4 bases and V by 0 bases; bases with no gene match: 8. The CDR3 region has the DNA TGTGCCAGCAGCTTGGCCAAGACAGGGGTAGGCACCGGGGAGCTGTTTTTT. Translation gives CASSLAKTGVGTGELFF.